Listed here are 18 T cell receptor beta chains from one sample, sequenced in a study of T cell responses to AZD1222 COVID-19 vaccine. Profiled with immunoSEQ multiplex PCR; TCRdb holds only in-frame clones, not every one. The table has approximately 130,000 clones, around 87% seen once. Material: peripheral blood, obtained 28 days after the second AZD1222 dose. All receptors derive from an adult who received the AZD1222 COVID-19 vaccine.

The chain has TRBV12-5 and TRBJ1-1, with 7 nucleotides matching TRBD1. Germline V gene sequence: CDR1 LGHNT, CDR2 FRNRAP. J was trimmed by 4 bases and V by 3 bases; bases with no gene match: 2. The CDR3 has 13 amino acids. CDR3 in DNA: TGTGCTAGTGGTTTAACAGGGGTCACTGAAGCTTTCTTT. The encoded protein is CASGLTGVTEAFF.

The chain uses TRBV5-6 and TRBJ1-1; 7 nucleotides align to TRBD1. V lost 4 bases and J lost 3; bases outside the gene matches: 9. The CDR3 runs 15 residues. Germline CDR1 reads SGHDT; CDR2 reads YYEEEE. The CDR3 DNA reads as TGTGCCAGCAGCGCCTCCTACAGGGGCGACACTGAAGCTTTCTTT. Amino acids: CASSASYRGDTEAFF.

The chain couples TRBV18 to TRBJ1-6; 9 bases match TRBD1. The length of the CDR3 is 14 residues. V lost 8 bases to trimming and J lost 9 bases; unmatched junction nucleotides: 8. Germline V gene data show CDR1 as KGHSH and CDR2 as LQKENI. The CDR3: CASSRDRESSPLHF. As DNA, the CDR3 is TGTGCCAGCAGCCGGGACAGGGAAAGTTCACCCCTCCACTTT. The full variable domain, completed using reference TRBV18 and TRBJ1-6, is NAGVMQNPRHLVRRRGQEARLRCSPMKGHSHVYWYRQLPEEGLKFMVYLQKENIIDESGMPKERFSAEFPKEGPSILRIQQVVRGDSAAYFCASSRDRESSPLHFGNGTRLTVT.

The J gene is TRBJ2-5, the V gene TRBV3-1 (or the pseudogene TRBV3-2), with TRBD1 identical over 7 bases. The germline V gene has CDR1 LGHDT and CDR2 YNNKEL (reference sequence). The CDR3 extends over 15 amino acids. Trimming at V came to 1 base and at J to 9 bases, leaving 11 bases not matched to a gene. The CDR3 sequence: CASSQGLDRSRAQYF. In nucleotides, the CDR3 is TGTGCCAGCAGCCAAGGTTTGGACAGGAGTCGGGCCCAGTACTTC.

CDR3 protein: CASSPSEGAGNTIYF. The CDR3 region has the DNA TGTGCCAGCTCACCGTCGGAGGGGGCTGGAAACACCATATATTTT. This chain joins TRBV18 and TRBJ1-3, with a possible D match to TRBD1 (6 bases). Germline CDR1 reads KGHSH; CDR2 reads LQKENI. Trimming removed 3 bases from V and 2 bases from J, with 11 bases in between. This CDR3 has 15 residues.

This chain uses TRBV5-4 with TRBJ2-5, with 7 bases aligning to TRBD2. This CDR3 is 14 amino acids long. The J segment lost 4 bases and the V segment lost 0 bases, leaving 3 bases of the junction unmatched. Germline values: CDR1 SGHNT, CDR2 YYREEE (reference sequence). This CDR3 is CASSLELAGETQYF. As DNA, the CDR3 is TGTGCCAGCAGCTTGGAGTTAGCGGGAGAGACCCAGTACTTC.

This clone has just a few counts. The gene calls are TRBV7-2 and TRBJ1-2; D possibly corresponds to TRBD1 (6 bases). Germline CDR1 SGHTA, CDR2 FQGNSA. The CDR3 has 15 residues. Trimming took off 3 bases at V and 3 bases at J, with 14 bases between the two ends. The CDR3, as DNA: TGTGCCAGCAGCTTGGATCAGGGGTTTGACTATGGCTACACCTTC. Translating gives CASSLDQGFDYGYTF.

The V call is TRBV11-2, the J call TRBJ2-7, with D hard to call. CDR3 length: 14 amino acids. V gave up 4 bases and J gave up 0 bases, with 10 bases separating them. The germline gives CDR1 SGHAT, CDR2 FQNNGV. The CDR3 sequence: CASSSRPGSYEQYF. The CDR3 nucleotides read TGTGCCAGCAGCTCAAGACCTGGCTCCTACGAGCAGTACTTC.

This rearrangement joins TRBV28 to TRBJ1-5, with D perhaps TRBD1 (6 bases). CDR3 length: 16 residues. V was trimmed by 1 base and J by 6 bases, leaving 16 bases between them. Germline CDR1 MDHEN, CDR2 SYDVKM. CDR3: CASSLFSGGRSQPQHF. The CDR3 DNA follows: TGTGCCAGCAGTTTATTCTCGGGGGGCAGGAGTCAGCCCCAGCATTTT.

The rearrangement uses TRBV30 and TRBJ1-4; D is uncertain. CDR1 is GTSNPN and CDR2 is SVGIG in the germline V gene (reference sequence). Trimming took off 0 bases at V and 1 base at J, with 9 bases between the two ends. This CDR3 contains 15 residues. The CDR3 spells CAWSVPRRTNEKLFF. In DNA, the CDR3 is TGTGCCTGGAGTGTCCCCCGGAGAACTAATGAAAAACTGTTTTTT.

The chain employs TRBV11-3 and TRBJ1-1; 9 nucleotides match TRBD1. The CDR3 totals 12 residues. V shed 5 bases and J 6 bases; nucleotides not matched to a gene: 1. Germline CDR1 is SGHNT and CDR2 is YENEEA. Written as DNA, the CDR3 is TGTGCCAGCAGCCGACAGGGGGCTGAAGCTTTCTTT. This encodes CASSRQGAEAFF.

The chain carries TRBV4-1 and TRBJ1-1, with 11 bases lining up with TRBD1. Trimming took 0 bases from V and 3 from J; bases not matched to a gene: 0. This CDR3 is built from 15 residues. The V gene's germline CDR1 is MGHRA and CDR2 YSYEKL. CDR3: CASSQEGQGDTEAFF. In nucleotides, the CDR3 is TGCGCCAGCAGCCAAGAGGGACAGGGGGACACTGAAGCTTTCTTT.

The chain couples TRBV4-2 to TRBJ2-7; no clear D. V gave up 1 base and J gave up 5 bases, with 9 bases separating them. Germline lookup yields CDR1 LGHNA and CDR2 YNFKEQ. The CDR3 is made up of 13 amino acids. DNA of the CDR3: TGTGCCAGCAGCCAAGTGAATGAGAACGAGCAGTACTTC. Translation: CASSQVNENEQYF.

A note on this clone: One end of the junction fails to match germline, which may point to a read error. CDR3 in DNA: TGTGCCAGCAGTTTAGCGGGGGGTCCTCCCTCTTCGAACACCGGGGAGCTGTTTTTT. It codes for CASSLAGGPPSSNTGELFF. This chain uses TRBV11-2 with TRBJ2-2, with 10 bases identical to TRBD2. This CDR3 has 19 residues. Germline CDR1 SGHAT, CDR2 FQNNGV. The complete variable domain, with remaining parts taken from reference TRBV11-2 and TRBJ2-2, reads EAGVAQSPRYKIIEKRQSVAFWCNPISGHATLYWYQQILGQGPKLLIQFQNNGVVDDSQLPKDRFSAERLKGVDSTLKIQPAKLEDSAVYLCASSLAGGPPSSNTGELFFGEGSRLTVL.

This chain links TRBV7-9 with TRBJ2-1; unclear D gene. The CDR3 runs 15 residues. Looked up from germline, CDR1 is SEHNR and CDR2 is FQNEAQ (reference sequence). V lost 5 bases, J lost 4 bases, and 15 bases lay in between. The CDR3 here is CASSPLAAPYNEQFF. Written as DNA, the CDR3 is TGTGCCAGCAGCCCTCTTGCCGCCCCGTACAATGAGCAGTTCTTC.

Here the CDR3 reads CASSDIHRNEKLFF. Here the CDR3 DNA reads TGTGCCAGCAGCGACATTCACAGGAATGAAAAACTGTTTTTT. This chain joins TRBV6-2 or TRBV6-3 and TRBJ1-4, with D tentatively TRBD1 (5 bases). With 6 bases removed from V and 5 bases from J, the gap between germline ends came to 13 bases. Germline V gives CDR1 MNHEY, CDR2 SVGEGT. The CDR3 is 14 amino acids.

The chain links TRBV18 to TRBJ2-2, with unresolved D. CDR3 length: 14 residues. V gave up 3 bases and J gave up 6 bases, with 11 bases separating them. The germline V gene encodes CDR1 KGHSH and CDR2 LQKENI. DNA for the CDR3: TGTGCCAGCTCACCGATAGGAACTGCCGGGGAGCTGTTTTTT. Encoded protein: CASSPIGTAGELFF.

This clone was seen just once. The chain is built from TRBV28 and TRBJ1-5; D is perhaps TRBD1 (6 bases). The CDR3 covers 16 residues. V was cut by 11 bases and J by 0 bases, with 20 bases left in between. Germline V lookup: CDR1 MDHEN, CDR2 SYDVKM. The CDR3 region has the DNA TGTGCCGAGGTGGGGGGGCTAACATATAGCAATCAGCCCCAGCATTTT. Translating gives CAEVGGLTYSNQPQHF.